The 19 T cell receptor beta chains in this list originate from one sample, sequenced in a study of blood T cell repertoires in COVID-19 (dated by TCRdb to 2020 to 2021). Libraries were constructed by the immunoSEQ multiplex PCR assay. Not all clones reach the TCRdb copy of this immuneACCESS table, which keeps in-frame sequences only. Checked studies attribute under half of the gap to unresolved V genes and leave the rest unexplained. The sample includes approximately 70,000 clones, with around 82% observed a single time. The leading ten clones occupy 4.5% of the sample. The sample taken for sequencing was peripheral blood. These receptors originate from an older woman with acute or convalescent COVID-19.

V and J are TRBV3-1 (or the pseudogene TRBV3-2) and TRBJ2-3; 12 nucleotides agree with TRBD2. Germline V gene sequence: CDR1 LGHDT, CDR2 YNNKEL (reference sequence). Losses at the gene ends were 4 bases for V and 0 bases for J; bases not matched to a gene: 11. The CDR3 covers 19 residues. Here the CDR3 DNA reads TGTGCCAGCAGCCGAGGTTCTAGCGGGGGGGGTTCTAGCACAGATACGCAGTATTTT. It specifies CASSRGSSGGGSSTDTQYF.

The genes are TRBV18 and TRBJ1-5; TRBD1 is a possible D gene (6 bases). The CDR3 totals 13 residues. Trimming stripped 3 bases from V and 5 bases from J, with 8 bases between. CDR1 KGHSH and CDR2 LQKENI come from the germline V gene. The CDR3 DNA sequence: TGTGCCAGCTCACCGGGGGCCGATCAGCCCCAGCATTTT. This codes for CASSPGADQPQHF.

This clone was seen only once. The chain carries TRBV9 and TRBJ1-2; TRBD1 matches 8 bases. Germline trimming cut 0 bases from V and 7 bases from J; bases unmatched to any gene: 11. In germline, CDR1 is SGDLS, CDR2 YYNGEE. The CDR3 totals 16 residues. The chain's CDR3 is CASSVESGGIIGGYTF. The CDR3 DNA sequence: TGTGCCAGCAGCGTAGAGTCAGGGGGCATAATTGGTGGCTACACCTTC.

In its sample, this clone was seen once. The chain's CDR3 is CASSHGGGTGSGNTIYF. In DNA form, the CDR3 reads TGTGCCAGCAGCCACGGGGGCGGGACAGGGTCTGGAAACACCATATATTTT. J is TRBJ1-3 and V is TRBV3-1 (or the pseudogene TRBV3-2), with 9 positions matching TRBD1. The CDR3 sequence is 17 residues long. V lost 3 bases to trimming and J lost 1 base; unmatched junction nucleotides: 7. Germline V gene sequence: CDR1 LGHDT, CDR2 YNNKEL (reference sequence).

In this sample, this clone turned up a few times. The CDR3 coding sequence is TGCGCCAGCAGCTTGGCAACGGTCGGAAACACCATATATTTT. Encoded protein: CASSLATVGNTIYF. The V gene is TRBV5-1, the J gene TRBJ1-3; D is undetermined. This CDR3 is built from 14 residues. Trimming removed 0 bases at V and 4 bases at J, with 8 bases between. Germline V CDR1 and CDR2: SGHRS, YFSETQ.

This clone was seen a single time. V gene TRBV7-3 combines with J gene TRBJ2-3; tentatively, D is TRBD2 (6 bases). Trimming left V 5 bases short and J 2 bases short, with 17 bases between. The CDR3 has 16 residues. Germline lookup yields CDR1 SGHTA and CDR2 FQGTGA. The CDR3 coding sequence is TGTGCCAGCAGCCCGACCGTGGGGGGTACCACAGATACGCAGTATTTT. This codes for CASSPTVGGTTDTQYF.

This chain joins TRBV5-5 and TRBJ2-7; 11 bases fit TRBD2. CDR1 is SGHKS, CDR2 YYEKEE, per germline (reference sequence). The CDR3 contains 17 residues. J was trimmed by 4 bases and V by 0 bases; bases with no gene match: 9. The CDR3 DNA is TGTGCCAGCAGCTTGGCCGCCGGGACTAGCGGAACGTACGAGCAGTACTTC. Amino acids: CASSLAAGTSGTYEQYF.

CDR3 amino acids: CASTSSGSYEQYF. Here the CDR3 DNA reads TGTGCCAGCACCTCCTCGGGCTCCTACGAGCAGTACTTC. The rearrangement uses TRBV28 and TRBJ2-7; no reliable D call. Germline V lookup: CDR1 MDHEN, CDR2 SYDVKM. This CDR3 has 13 residues. The ends were cut back, 7 bases at V and 0 bases at J, with 10 bases in the middle. Combining the CDR3 with reference TRBV28 and TRBJ2-7 gives the whole variable domain DVKVTQSSRYLVKRTGEKVFLECVQDMDHENMFWYRQDPGLGLRLIYFSYDVKMKEKGDIPEGYSVSREKKERFSLILESASTNQTSMYLCASTSSGSYEQYFGPGTRLTVT.

The chain carries TRBV6-5 and TRBJ1-4; 9 bases match TRBD1. Trimming cost V 6 bases and J 3 bases; bases outside gene matches: 2. This CDR3 has 14 amino acids. Germline-derived CDR1 and CDR2 are MNHEY and SVGAGI. The CDR3 is CASRQGASNEKLFF. The CDR3 DNA is TGTGCCAGCAGACAGGGGGCGTCTAATGAAAAACTGTTTTTT.

The genes are TRBV5-1 and TRBJ1-1, with 8 bases fitting TRBD1. Per germline, CDR1 SGHRS and CDR2 YFSETQ. The V segment lost 4 bases and the J segment 3 bases; nucleotides outside the gene matches: 5. This CDR3 has 14 residues. As DNA, the CDR3 is TGCGCCAGCAGCGGACAGGGAGGGCACACTGAAGCTTTCTTT. Translating it yields CASSGQGGHTEAFF.

In the case of this clone: The same CDR3 arises from other DNA sequences in this sample as well. This chain joins TRBV5-1 and TRBJ2-7; perhaps TRBD2 as D (5 bases). The length of the CDR3 is 11 residues. The germline V gene has CDR1 SGHRS and CDR2 YFSETQ. V lost 3 bases to trimming and J lost 7 bases, with 8 bases between them. The CDR3 reads CASSSRREQYF. The CDR3 coding sequence is TGCGCCAGCAGCTCGAGGAGGGAGCAGTACTTC.

This clone was detected once. The chain is built from TRBV19 and TRBJ2-1, with D possibly being TRBD1 (7 bases). The CDR3 covers 15 residues. Germline V CDR1 and CDR2: LNHDA, SQIVND (reference sequence). The V gene lost 2 bases and the J gene lost 2 bases, with 10 bases spanning the gap. The CDR3 DNA is TGTGCCAGTAGTATACAGGGGGGTCCCTACAATGAGCAGTTCTTC. Translating it yields CASSIQGGPYNEQFF.

This chain joins TRBV29-1 and TRBJ1-2; D is perhaps TRBD1 (5 bases). Per germline, CDR1 SQVTM and CDR2 ANQGSEA. This CDR3 region has 12 residues. V was cut by 3 bases and J by 8 bases, with 13 bases left in between. The CDR3 reads CSVDMGGRGYTF. The CDR3 coding sequence is TGCAGCGTTGATATGGGGGGACGAGGCTACACCTTC.

V usage is TRBV5-1 and J usage is TRBJ2-3; TRBD2 matches at 11 bases. The ends lost 5 bases at V and 0 bases at J; junction bases unmatched: 5. The CDR3 covers 16 residues. Per germline, CDR1 SGHRS and CDR2 YFSETQ. Here the CDR3 reads CASRLLAGGSTDTQYF. The DNA of the CDR3 is TGCGCCAGCAGGCTCCTAGCGGGGGGCAGCACAGATACGCAGTATTTT. The full variable domain, rest sourced from reference TRBV5-1 and TRBJ2-3, is KAGVTQTPRYLIKTRGQQVTLSCSPISGHRSVSWYQQTPGQGLQFLFEYFSETQRNKGNFPGRFSGRQFSNSRSEMNVSTLELGDSALYLCASRLLAGGSTDTQYFGPGTRLTVL.

V gene TRBV19 combines with J gene TRBJ1-2; 8 nucleotides line up with TRBD1. Looked up from germline, CDR1 is LNHDA and CDR2 is SQIVND (reference sequence). After removal of 4 bases from V and 4 bases from J, the junction contained 5 bases not matched to a gene. This CDR3 has 14 residues. CDR3 nucleotide sequence: TGTGCCAGTAGTAAACCGGGACAGGTCTATGGCTACACCTTC. Translating gives CASSKPGQVYGYTF.

This clone appeared a few times. CDR3 sequence: CASSVGGFGGAFF. CDR3 bases: TGTGCCAGCAGCGTAGGGGGCTTCGGGGGAGCTTTCTTT. V gene TRBV9 combines with J gene TRBJ1-1; a possible D gene is TRBD1 (5 bases). Germline values: CDR1 SGDLS, CDR2 YYNGEE. Trimming removed 0 bases from V and 10 bases from J, with 13 bases in between. CDR3 size: 13 residues.

This clone was seen once. The J gene is TRBJ2-2, the V gene TRBV19; D not certain. This CDR3 comprises 13 residues. CDR1 and CDR2 (germline): LNHDA, SQIVND (reference sequence). V was pared by 2 bases and J by 1 base, with 2 bases between. The chain's CDR3 is CASSIQNTGELFF. Written as DNA, the CDR3 is TGTGCCAGTAGTATACAGAACACCGGGGAGCTGTTTTTT.

DNA for the CDR3: TGTGCCACCAGTGATTTTGGCACTAACTATGGCTACACCTTC. Translated: CATSDFGTNYGYTF. The gene calls are TRBV24-1 and TRBJ1-2; D ambiguous. Between the trimmed V and J ends, which lost 1 base and 0 bases, there was a span of 5 bases. Germline assignment: CDR1 KGHDR and CDR2 SFDVKD. This CDR3 is 14 amino acids long.

The chain has TRBV6-6 and TRBJ1-5; 7 nucleotides line up with TRBD1. The J segment lost 0 bases and the V segment lost 6 bases, leaving 5 bases of the junction unmatched. The CDR3 has 15 amino acids. Germline CDR1 MNHNY, CDR2 SVGAGI (reference sequence). Here the CDR3 reads CASRGTDYSNQPQHF. The CDR3 nucleotides are TGTGCCAGCAGGGGGACAGATTATAGCAATCAGCCCCAGCATTTT.